This TCR beta chain was profiled in a study of OX40 agonist ivuxolimab in advanced cancers. Across the study: Ivuxolimab doses were 0.01, 0.1, 0.3, 1.5, 3 or 10 mg/kg every 2 weeks. A male proportion of 70% to 90% was recorded, with mean age 60 years and range roughly 23 to 85.

Study-wide points: Average numbers of expanded clones were greater in CD8+ T cells than in CD4+. A proportion of nonresponders additionally exhibited low normalized T-cell clonal expansion.

This table comes from immunoSEQ multiplex PCR, and its TCRdb copy is limited to in-frame clones, with some not included. The table has about 96,000 clones, more than 80% seen once. There are a few counts of this clone. The antigen is unknown. Losses at the gene ends were 6 bases for V and 4 bases for J; bases not matched to a gene: 4. This CDR3 has 16 residues. Per germline, CDR1 LNHDA and CDR2 SQIVND (reference sequence). Source: CD4+ or CD8+ T cells sorted from blood, taken in a trial of the OX40 agonist ivuxolimab. This clonotype was sampled from an adult with an advanced solid tumor such as melanoma, head and neck, liver or kidney cancer. The chain links TRBV19 to TRBJ2-2, with TRBD2 identical over 14 bases. In DNA form, the CDR3 reads TGTGCCAGTAGGGGACTAGCGGGAGTATTCACCGGGGAGCTGTTTTTT. As protein: CASRGLAGVFTGELFF.